This T cell receptor beta chain was observed in a study of T cell repertoires in cytomegalovirus infection. The V and J ends lost 0 bases and 10 bases respectively, with 30 bases between them. This CDR3 spans 20 amino acids. CDR1 and CDR2 from the germline V gene are MGHRA and YSYEKL. MiXCR, run by TCRdb on the reads, gives a single entry per CDR3 protein. Here the sample spans 740,000 or so distinct CDR3 sequences, roughly 35% being singletons. V and J are TRBV4-1 and TRBJ1-4; a weak D match, TRBD1 (5 bases). This TCR was recovered from a human donor in good health (CMV status not recorded). Some clones in this sample may be carry-over from other donors' samples. Sequenced: PBMCs. The CDR3 DNA reads as TGCGCCAGCAGCCAAGACGACGCTAACTCAGGGTCGAGGGCAAGAGCAAAACTGTTTTTT. Protein: CASSQDDANSGSRARAKLFF.